This is a list of T cell receptor beta chains from one sample in a study of human T cells and chemical hapten exposure. In TCRdb, the RACE reads were re-called with MiXCR into one record per CDR3 protein. The sample has roughly 100,000 distinct CDR3 sequences, 9.6% seen once. The input for sequencing was whole blood, taken in connection with sensitization to the hapten diphenylcyclopropenone (DPC). These receptors were taken from a woman in her 40s with alopecia areata. Some clones in this sample may be carry-over from other donors' samples. Each CDR3 is given with its conserved first and last residue. D genes are given only for firm matches. Not all rows give a size; the values are once, few, many and, for expanded clones, a class.

J: TRBJ2-3
V: TRBV20-1
size: -
D: -
DNA: TGCAGTGCTAGTCCTTTTCAAGGTAGTAGCGATACGCAGTATTTT
CDR3: CSASPFQGSSDTQYF

J: TRBJ2-7
V: TRBV20-1
size: many
D: TRBD2
DNA: TGCAGTGCGAGCCTGGCTAGCGGGGGGCCCTACGAGCAGTACTTC
CDR3: CSASLASGGPYEQYF

J: TRBJ2-3
V: TRBV2
size: many
D: -
DNA: TGTGCCAGCAGTGGACTGAGCACAGATACGCAGTATTTT
CDR3: CASSGLSTDTQYF

J: TRBJ2-7
V: TRBV3-1
size: -
D: TRBD2
DNA: TGTGCCAGCAGCCAAGATCCTGGCGGGGGGAACTACGAGCAGTACTTC
CDR3: CASSQDPGGGNYEQYF

J: TRBJ2-1
V: TRBV24-1
size: few
D: TRBD1
DNA: TGTGCCACCAGTGAACAGGGGGCCTCCTACAATGAGCAGTTCTTC
CDR3: CATSEQGASYNEQFF

J: TRBJ2-3
V: TRBV7-2
size: -
D: -
DNA: TGTGCCAGCAGCTTTAACCCGGAAGGGACGCAGTATTTT
CDR3: CASSFNPEGTQYF

J: TRBJ1-6
V: TRBV7-2
size: few
D: -
DNA: TGTGCCAGCAGCTTAAGCGGACCCATCAGATCACCCCTCCACTTT
CDR3: CASSLSGPIRSPLHF

J: TRBJ2-2
V: TRBV12-3/TRBV12-4
size: few
D: -
DNA: TGTGCCAGCAGTCCACCCGCCCGAGGGGGAAACAGTGGGGAGCTGTTTTTT
CDR3: CASSPPARGGNSGELFF

J: TRBJ2-7
V: TRBV7-2
size: few
D: TRBD1
DNA: TGTGCCAGCAGCTTAACGACAGGGTCTGTGTACGAGCAGTACTTC
CDR3: CASSLTTGSVYEQYF

J: TRBJ2-2
V: TRBV5-1
size: few
D: -
DNA: TGCGCCAGCAGCGGCGGGGGCTACACCGGGGAGCTGTTTTTT
CDR3: CASSGGGYTGELFF

J: TRBJ1-5
V: TRBV7-2
size: few
D: -
DNA: TGTGCCAGCAGCTTAGTAGGAGGGGGGGATAGCAATCAGCCCCAGCATTTT
CDR3: CASSLVGGGDSNQPQHF

J: TRBJ2-7
V: TRBV5-4
size: -
D: TRBD1
DNA: TGTGCCAGCAGCTTGGGAGGGACAGGCGGACGCTACGAGCAGTACTTC
CDR3: CASSLGGTGGRYEQYF

J: TRBJ1-4
V: TRBV11-3
size: many
D: -
DNA: TGTGCCAGCAGCTTATTTCCCACTGGACTAGCGTTGTGGGAAAAACTGTTTTTT
CDR3: CASSLFPTGLALWEKLFF

J: TRBJ1-3
V: TRBV5-3
size: -
D: -
DNA: TGTGCCAGAAGCAACCGGGACGGGGGAAACACCATATATTTT
CDR3: CARSNRDGGNTIYF

J: TRBJ2-1
V: TRBV4-1
size: many
D: TRBD1
DNA: TGCGCCAGCAGCCACAACCCAGGACAGGGGTTAGGCAATGAGCAGTTCTTC
CDR3: CASSHNPGQGLGNEQFF

J: TRBJ1-3
V: TRBV29-1
size: few
D: TRBD1
DNA: TGCAGCGTTGGAACAGGGGTAGGAAACACCATATATTTT
CDR3: CSVGTGVGNTIYF

J: TRBJ2-7
V: TRBV7-2
size: many
D: -
DNA: TGTGCCAGCAGCCCCCCTATTCAGGGTATAGATTCCGAGCAGTACTTC
CDR3: CASSPPIQGIDSEQYF

J: TRBJ2-7
V: TRBV29-1
size: many
D: -
DNA: TGCAGCGGTACCCGGGGAATAGGAAACGAGCAGTACTTC
CDR3: CSGTRGIGNEQYF

J: TRBJ2-7
V: TRBV13
size: few
D: -
DNA: TGTGCCAGCAGCCGAGGAGTCTTGGGGTGGGAGCAGTACTTC
CDR3: CASSRGVLGWEQYF

J: TRBJ2-2
V: TRBV6-5
size: many
D: -
DNA: TGTGCCAGCAGTTACGAAAGGAGGGGCACCGGGGAGCTGTTTTTT
CDR3: CASSYERRGTGELFF

J: TRBJ2-5
V: TRBV20-1
size: many
D: TRBD1
DNA: TGCAGTGCTAGAGCACAGGGGGCGCTTAAAGAGACCCAGTACTTC
CDR3: CSARAQGALKETQYF

J: TRBJ2-1
V: TRBV24-1
size: -
D: TRBD2
DNA: TGTGCCACCAGTGATCCCGGAAGCGGGGGGGCCTCCTACAATGAGCAGTTCTTC
CDR3: CATSDPGSGGASYNEQFF

J: TRBJ2-7
V: TRBV14
size: many
D: -
DNA: TGTGCCAGCAGCCAAGTAGGAGGACCCGAGCAGTACTTC
CDR3: CASSQVGGPEQYF

J: TRBJ1-2
V: TRBV4-2
size: -
D: TRBD1
DNA: TGTGCCAGCAGCCTCCAATCGACAGGGGACTATGGCTACACCTTC
CDR3: CASSLQSTGDYGYTF